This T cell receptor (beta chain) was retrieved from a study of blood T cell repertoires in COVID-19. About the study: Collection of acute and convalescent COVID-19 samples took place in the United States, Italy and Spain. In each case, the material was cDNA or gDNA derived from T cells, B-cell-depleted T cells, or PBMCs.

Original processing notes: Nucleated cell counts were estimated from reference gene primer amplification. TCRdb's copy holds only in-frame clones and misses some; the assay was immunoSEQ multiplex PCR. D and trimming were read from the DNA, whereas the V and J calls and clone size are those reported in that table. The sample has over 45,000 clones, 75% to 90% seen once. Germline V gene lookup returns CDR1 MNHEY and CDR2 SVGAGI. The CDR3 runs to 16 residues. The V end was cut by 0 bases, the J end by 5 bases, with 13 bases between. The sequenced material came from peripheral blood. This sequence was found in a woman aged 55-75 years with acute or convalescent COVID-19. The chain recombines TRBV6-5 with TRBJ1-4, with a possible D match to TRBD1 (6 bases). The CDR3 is CASSYSTGQGNEKLFF. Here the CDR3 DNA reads TGTGCCAGCAGTTACTCAACAGGGCAAGGAAATGAAAAACTGTTTTTT.